This T cell receptor (beta chain) was identified during a study of Ad26.COV2.S vaccination and SARS-CoV-2 variants. About the research overall: In the study, Ad26.COV2.S was injected intramuscularly once, or twice 56 days apart.

Indicated treatment: around 19 received Ad26.COV2.S at low or high dose, single or two shots; 5 received placebo; per-sample allocation not given. After the first vaccine or placebo injection, samples were drawn on day 63. The repertoire was sequenced with immunoSEQ multiplex PCR; TCRdb's copy has only in-frame clones and lacks some. In the table there are about 440,000 clones, less than 95% of which are singletons. General observations from the study: Vaccine recipients posted higher spike-specific TCR breadth than their placebo counterparts. Substantial response breadth was reportedly seen for spike-specific CD8+ and CD4+ T cells after vaccination.

CDR1 and CDR2 from the germline V gene are MGHRA and YSYEKL. This CDR3 spans 17 amino acids. J gave up 8 bases and V 0 bases, and 12 bases lay outside the gene matches. Concerning this clone itself: Its antigen is not known.

The chain employs TRBV4-1 and TRBJ2-1, with 8 positions matching TRBD2. This TCR came from a person between 18 and 60 years old who received the Ad26.COV2.S COVID-19 vaccine or a placebo. The source was peripheral blood, collected in a trial of Ad26.COV2.S vaccine versus placebo. The CDR3, as DNA: TGCGCCAGCAGCCAAGATCTTGGTAGCGGGACGGGTTATGAGCAGTTCTTC. It encodes CASSQDLGSGTGYEQFF.